Reported below is one T cell receptor beta chain. Its specificity is unknown. Sequencing used cDNA as its template, made by extracting RNA and reverse transcribing it. Using immunoSEQ multiplex PCR, the repertoire was profiled, and TCRdb retains in-frame clones only, with some absent. The sample has 250,000 or so clones, roughly two thirds seen once; the top ten hold around 1.2%. V was shortened by 4 bases and J by 5 bases, with 12 bases between the two germline ends. There are 15 residues in the CDR3. The germline V gene has CDR1 SNHLY and CDR2 FYNNEI. PBMCs yielded sorted CD4+ and CD8+ T cells. The sample originates from a study of CD8+ T cells in alopecia areata. Findings and limits, study-wide: Normal skin's resident alphabeta T cells are also sequenced in scalp samples.

V and J are TRBV2 and TRBJ1-6; D remains unclear. This clonotype was obtained from a human donor with alopecia areata. Specimen: CD4+ T cells sorted from blood, collected at week 0. In DNA form, the CDR3 reads TGTGCCAGCAGTGCGCGGAATTTAAATAATTCACCCCTCCACTTT. It is translated as CASSARNLNNSPLHF.